This is a list of T cell receptor beta chains from one sample in a study of shared clonotypes between healthy human individuals. The table came from immunoSEQ multiplex PCR; TCRdb's copy has only in-frame clones and leaves some out. Of approximately 2,200,000 clones listed, 85% to 95% are singletons. Input material: naive CD8+ T cells from PBMCs. These receptors were collected from a man between 18 and 35 years old in good health. Some clones in this sample may be carry-over from other donors' samples. Each CDR3 is given with its conserved first and last residue. The D gene is left open where the match is weak.

V	D	J	DNA	CDR3
TRBV7-2	TRBD2	TRBJ2-3	TGTGCCAGCAGAGGATGGACTAGCGGGAGTAGAACAGATACGCAGTATTTT	CASRGWTSGSRTDTQYF
TRBV7-9	TRBD1	TRBJ2-1	TGTGCCAGCAGGACAGGGTATGAGCAGTTCTTC	CASRTGYEQFF
TRBV5-1	TRBD1	TRBJ1-1	TGCGCCAGCAGCTTGGCGGGGGGACAGGCGGGAACTGAAGCTTTCTTT	CASSLAGGQAGTEAFF
TRBV7-6	.	TRBJ2-1	TGTGCCAGCAGCTTAGCGCCCATCAATGAGCAGTTCTTC	CASSLAPINEQFF
TRBV7-6	.	TRBJ2-1	TGTGCCAGCACCCACCCCCAACACAATGAGCAGTTCTTC	CASTHPQHNEQFF
TRBV28	TRBD1	TRBJ1-1	TGTGCCAGCAGTTTCAGGGGAGGGGGCCCCACTGAAGCTTTCTTT	CASSFRGGGPTEAFF
TRBV6-6	.	TRBJ2-1	TGTGCCAGCCACAAGACTAGAAACCCCAATGAGCAGTTCTTC	CASHKTRNPNEQFF
TRBV4-3	TRBD2	TRBJ2-5	TGCGCCAGCAGCCAAGATCGCGAAGCGGGAGGAGAGACCCAGTACTTC	CASSQDREAGGETQYF
TRBV7-9	TRBD2	TRBJ2-7	TGTGCCAGCAGGACTAGCGGACCACCCCACGAGCAGTACTTC	CASRTSGPPHEQYF
TRBV7-9	.	TRBJ2-7	TGTGCCAGCAGCTTAGGTTCCATAGCGGTGCGGTACGAGCAGTACTTC	CASSLGSIAVRYEQYF
TRBV9	.	TRBJ1-2	TGTGCCAGCAGCCCTGCGGGCCCCTCTCCCAACTATGGCTACACCTTC	CASSPAGPSPNYGYTF
TRBV7-3	.	TRBJ2-7	TGTGCCAGCAGCCCCGGGAGATCCTACGAGCAGTACTTC	CASSPGRSYEQYF
TRBV10-3	.	TRBJ2-7	TGTGCCATCAGTGAGTCGCTAGGCTGGTCCGACGAGCAGTACTTC	CAISESLGWSDEQYF
TRBV27	.	TRBJ1-1	TGTGCCAGCAGTTCGGCCGGCACTGAAGCTTTCTTT	CASSSAGTEAFF
TRBV9	.	TRBJ2-7	TGTGCCAGCAGCGTAGTGGGGGACTCCTACGAGCAGTACTTC	CASSVVGDSYEQYF
TRBV29-1	TRBD2	TRBJ2-5	TGCAGCGTTTTAGCGGGAGGGCAACGGGAGACCCAGTACTTC	CSVLAGGQRETQYF